These T cell receptor beta chains were read from a single sample in a study of shared clonotypes between healthy human individuals. Produced via immunoSEQ multiplex PCR; TCRdb's table is partial and in-frame only. The profile covers hundreds of thousands of clones, with 90% to 98% appearing a single time and under 0.3% taken by the ten largest. The sample consisted of naive CD8+ T cells sorted from blood. These receptor sequences come from a man younger than 45 in good health. Each CDR3 is given with its conserved first and last residue. The order of the fields is J gene, clone size, D gene, V gene, CDR3 protein, CDR3 DNA. D genes are given only for firm matches. Size is stated for part of the rows, as once, few or many counts, or as a class when the clone is expanded.

>TRBJ1-2|NA|TRBD1|TRBV27
CASSLGTGGFGYGYTF
TGTGCCAGCAGTTTGGGGACAGGGGGTTTCGGCTATGGCTACACCTTC
>TRBJ2-7|few|TRBD2|TRBV10-2
CASRVSAGLPYEQYF
TGCGCCAGCAGGGTTTCAGCGGGACTTCCCTACGAGCAGTACTTC
>TRBJ2-6|NA|NA|TRBV7-8
CASSLFGVGANVLTF
TGTGCCAGCAGCTTATTTGGGGTTGGGGCCAACGTCCTGACTTTC
>TRBJ2-4|NA|NA|TRBV13
CASSLRGNIQYF
TGTGCCAGCAGCTTAAGGGGGAACATTCAGTACTTC
>TRBJ2-1|NA|TRBD1|TRBV9
CASSSRDSSLNEQFF
TGTGCCAGCAGCTCGAGGGACAGTTCGCTGAATGAGCAGTTCTTC
>TRBJ2-1|NA|TRBD2|TRBV14
CASSLLAGGYNEQFF
TGTGCCAGCAGCCTGTTAGCGGGCGGCTACAATGAGCAGTTCTTC
>TRBJ2-1|NA|NA|TRBV30
CAWSQNTAGYRGSEQFF
TGTGCCTGGAGCCAAAATACCGCCGGTTACCGCGGCTCCGAGCAGTTCTTC
>TRBJ2-1|NA|NA|TRBV9
CASSVGPQGRMNEQFF
TGTGCCAGCAGCGTAGGCCCGCAGGGGCGCATGAATGAGCAGTTCTTC
>TRBJ2-7|once|NA|TRBV28
CASSHYPSSYEQYF
TGTGCCAGCAGCCATTACCCTAGCTCCTACGAGCAGTACTTC
>TRBJ2-3|NA|TRBD2|TRBV9
CASSSSGLALDTQYF
TGTGCCAGCAGCTCGTCAGGACTAGCGTTAGATACGCAGTATTTT
>TRBJ2-1|NA|TRBD2|TRBV27
CASRWTSGYNEQFF
TGTGCCAGCAGATGGACTAGCGGTTACAATGAGCAGTTCTTC
>TRBJ2-7|NA|NA|TRBV27
CASSFLIGPPDGQYF
TGTGCCAGCAGTTTCCTAATCGGCCCGCCGGATGGGCAGTACTTC
>TRBJ2-1|NA|TRBD2|TRBV6-1
CARGTSGLNEQFF
TGTGCCAGAGGGACTAGCGGACTTAATGAGCAGTTCTTC
>TRBJ2-7|NA|TRBD2|TRBV14
CASSSNLGLAAYEQYF
TGTGCCAGCAGCTCAAATTTAGGACTAGCGGCCTACGAGCAGTACTTC
>TRBJ2-3|NA|TRBD2|TRBV27
CASSLGGRLTDTQYF
TGTGCCAGCAGTTTGGGCGGGAGGCTCACAGATACGCAGTATTTT
>TRBJ2-5|NA|TRBD2|TRBV10-2
CASYSGTSGSHETQYF
TGCGCCAGCTATTCGGGGACTAGCGGGAGTCATGAGACCCAGTACTTC
>TRBJ2-1|NA|NA|TRBV10-3
CAITESVVSEQFF
TGTGCCATCACTGAGTCGGTTGTTAGTGAGCAGTTCTTC
>TRBJ2-2|NA|NA|TRBV6-6
CATRGPGELFF
TGTGCCACGAGGGGACCCGGGGAGCTGTTTTTT